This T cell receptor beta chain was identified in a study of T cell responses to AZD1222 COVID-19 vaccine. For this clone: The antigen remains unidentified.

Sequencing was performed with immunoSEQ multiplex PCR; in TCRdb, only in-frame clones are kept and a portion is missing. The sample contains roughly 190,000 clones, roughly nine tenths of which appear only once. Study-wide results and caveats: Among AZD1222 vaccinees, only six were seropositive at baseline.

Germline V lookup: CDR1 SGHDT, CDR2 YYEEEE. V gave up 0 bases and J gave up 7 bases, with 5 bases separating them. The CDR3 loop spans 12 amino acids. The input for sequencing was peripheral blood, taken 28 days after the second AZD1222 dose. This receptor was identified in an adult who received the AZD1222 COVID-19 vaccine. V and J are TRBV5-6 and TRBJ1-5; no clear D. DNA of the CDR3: TGTGCCAGCAGCTTGGTGGGACAGCCCCAGCATTTT. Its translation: CASSLVGQPQHF.